A single sample is the source of the 10 T cell receptor beta chains below, sequenced in a study of CD8+CD57+ T cells in acquired aplastic anemia. Profiling that covered TCR beta VDJ and CDR3 relied on genomic DNA as its template. TCRdb re-analysed the reads in MiXCR, keeping a single row per CDR3 protein. The table records under 200,000 distinct CDR3 sequences, approximately 40% of them present only once. The sample was sorted CD4+, CD8+, or CD8+CD57+ T cells (not recorded which) from PBMCs. Receptors originate from a human donor in good health.

This clonotype was found many times. The chain joins TRBV19 to TRBJ1-2; possibly TRBD1 for D (5 bases). CDR1 is LNHDA, CDR2 SQIVND, per germline (reference sequence). V lost 5 bases, J lost 4 bases, and 14 bases lay in between. The CDR3 contains 14 residues. The CDR3 loop is CASSPRGLPYGYTF. In DNA, the CDR3 is TGTGCCAGTAGTCCTCGGGGACTTCCCTATGGCTACACCTTC.

The chain recombines TRBV6-1 with TRBJ2-5; 8 bases are shared with TRBD1. J gave up 5 bases and V 9 bases, and 8 bases lay outside the gene matches. CDR1 is MNHNS and CDR2 is SASEGT in the germline V gene. The CDR3 contains 13 residues. CDR3 bases: TGTGCCAGTAGAGACAGGGGTAAGGAGACCCAGTACTTC. Amino acid sequence: CASRDRGKETQYF.

This clonotype has only a few counts. V and J are TRBV18 and TRBJ2-7; 7 bases are a match to TRBD2. J lost 3 bases, V lost 0 bases, and 8 bases had no gene match. The germline gives CDR1 KGHSH, CDR2 LQKENI. The CDR3 consists of 16 residues. In DNA form, the CDR3 reads TGTGCCAGCTCACCACCGCGGGCGGCGGGAGTCTACGAGCAGTACTTC. Protein sequence: CASSPPRAAGVYEQYF.

The CDR3 DNA sequence: TGCAGCGTGGAAAGGGACAGCATGAACACTGAAGCTTTCTTT. Translated, it gives CSVERDSMNTEAFF. The J gene is TRBJ1-1, the V gene TRBV29-1; TRBD1 aligns across 7 bases. CDR3 length equals 14 residues. The V and J ends lost 6 bases and 0 bases, in that order; junction bases with no gene match: 7. Per the germline V gene, CDR1 is SQVTM and CDR2 is ANQGSEA. The full variable domain, in which reference TRBV29-1 and TRBJ1-1 provide the parts outside the CDR3, is SAVISQKPSRDICQRGTSLTIQCQVDSQVTMMFWYRQQPGQSLTLIATANQGSEATYESGFVIDKFPISRPNLTFSTLTVSNMSPEDSSIYLCSVERDSMNTEAFFGQGTRLTVV.

This chain uses TRBV6-6 with TRBJ2-5; D possibly corresponds to TRBD2 (6 bases). This CDR3 has 13 residues. The germline V and J ends were trimmed by 5 bases and 2 bases, with 9 bases remaining between them. Germline V gives CDR1 MNHNY, CDR2 SVGAGI (reference sequence). CDR3 protein: CASSPSEQETQYF. The CDR3 DNA reads as TGTGCCAGCAGTCCTAGCGAACAAGAGACCCAGTACTTC.

The rearrangement joins TRBV19 to TRBJ2-2, with 8 bases identical to TRBD1. The trim removed 10 bases at V and 1 base at J, leaving 8 bases unmatched. The V gene's germline CDR1 is LNHDA and CDR2 SQIVND (reference sequence). This CDR3 spans 15 amino acids. This CDR3 reads CATDRGRKNTGELFF. The CDR3 DNA is TGTGCCACCGACAGGGGCAGGAAGAACACCGGGGAGCTGTTTTTT.

The chain links TRBV2 to TRBJ1-1, with D uncertain. Trimming cost V 1 base and J 0 bases, with 9 bases left between them. Germline CDR1 is SNHLY and CDR2 is FYNNEI. This CDR3 contains 15 residues. In DNA, the CDR3 is TGTGCCAGCAGTGAAGGGGCAGACTTGAACACTGAAGCTTTCTTT. Protein product: CASSEGADLNTEAFF.

This clonotype was detected many times. The chain is built from TRBV20-1 and TRBJ2-3; D assignment may be TRBD1 or TRBD2 (6 bases each). V was shortened by 6 bases and J by 3 bases, with 13 bases between the two germline ends. In germline, CDR1 is DFQATT, CDR2 SNEGSKA (reference sequence). This CDR3 has 13 residues. The CDR3 coding sequence is TGCAGTGCGGTCTCGGGGGCAACAGATACGCAGTATTTT. Translated, it gives CSAVSGATDTQYF.

In its sample, this clonotype was seen once. Relative to the germline gene, one junction end is altered; a read error may explain this. The chain combines TRBV2 with TRBJ1-5; D perhaps matches TRBD1 (5 bases). The germline V gene has CDR1 SNHLY and CDR2 FYNNEI. The CDR3 runs to 20 residues. This CDR3 is CASSVVGGTQFSYSKQPQHF. CDR3 sequence (DNA): TGTGCCAGCAGTGTTGTTGGAGGGACCCAGTTCTCCTATAGCAAACAGCCCCAGCATTTT.

In its sample, this clonotype was seen many times. The chain links TRBV7-9 to TRBJ2-1; TRBD2 might be the D (5 bases). The CDR3 spans 14 residues. The germline V gene has CDR1 SEHNR and CDR2 FQNEAQ (reference sequence). Trimming left V 7 bases short and J 0 bases short, with 10 bases between. The CDR3 DNA follows: TGTGCCAGCAAGTCGGGGAGCTCCTACAATGAGCAGTTCTTC. It translates to CASKSGSSYNEQFF.